The clone carrying this T cell receptor (beta chain) was observed a handful of times. The CDR3 length is 16 residues. The ends lost 3 bases at V and 8 bases at J; junction bases unmatched: 10. These data belong to a study of blood T cells in healthy people across ages. PCR was performed a second time for roughly 6 to 12 cycles using a sample-barcoded 5' primer and a J-beta primer mix. TCRdb processed the 5' RACE reads anew with MiXCR; each CDR3 protein has one entry. In the table there are about 640,000 distinct CDR3 sequences, roughly three fifths of which are singletons. V gene TRBV12-3 or TRBV12-4 combines with J gene TRBJ2-1; 10 nucleotides match TRBD2. The source is a man in his sixties in good health. The sequencing sample was made of blood. The CDR3 DNA sequence: TGTGCCAGCAGTTTGTTTAGCGGGGGGTCCAGGGATGAGCAGTTCTTC. It yields the protein CASSLFSGGSRDEQFF.